This T cell receptor beta chain came from a study of CXCR3-negative and CXCR3-positive naive CD8 T cells. Germline assignment: CDR1 SGHTA and CDR2 FQGTGA. There are 11 residues in the CDR3. Preparation of TRB cDNA libraries relied on 5' RACE carrying UMI labels. Following a re-call of the 5' RACE reads, TCRdb has one entry per CDR3 protein and lacks DNA. This sample's clone table lists approximately 38,000 distinct CDR3 sequences. This chain connects TRBV7-3 to TRBJ2-1. This clonotype was obtained from a human donor in good health. Some clones in this sample may be carry-over from other donors' samples. Material: memory CD8+ T cells from blood. CDR3: CASKLYNEQFF.